Below are 23 T cell receptor beta chains sequenced from a single sample in a study of T cell repertoires in cytomegalovirus infection. TCRdb re-analysed the reads in MiXCR, keeping a single row per CDR3 protein. The table has 200,000 to 300,000 distinct CDR3 sequences, 6% to 8% seen once; the top ten hold around 6.5%. The material sequenced was PBMCs. The receptors come from a human donor in good health (CMV status not recorded). Some clones in this sample may be carry-over from other donors' samples.

This clonotype was recorded many times. The chain carries TRBV7-9 and TRBJ1-1; the match to TRBD1 covers 7 bases. After removal of 1 base from V and 7 bases from J, the junction contained 6 bases not matched to a gene. Germline lookup yields CDR1 SEHNR and CDR2 FQNEAQ (reference sequence). CDR3 length: 14 residues. For the CDR3, the DNA is TGTGCCAGCAGCTTAGTACAGGGGAGAGGTGAAGCTTTCTTT. It translates to CASSLVQGRGEAFF.

This clonotype was seen repeatedly, ten times or more. This chain connects TRBV12-3 or TRBV12-4 to TRBJ1-2; D perhaps matches TRBD1 (5 bases). V gave up 2 bases and J gave up 7 bases, with 11 bases separating them. The CDR3 runs to 13 residues. CDR3: CASSLSGLGGYTF. In DNA, the CDR3 is TGTGCCAGCAGTTTATCAGGGTTGGGTGGCTACACCTTC.

This sequence joins TRBV19 and TRBJ1-2; a possible D gene is TRBD1 (5 bases). The ends were cut back, 7 bases at V and 4 bases at J, with 13 bases in the middle. The CDR3 totals 13 residues. Germline V lookup: CDR1 LNHDA, CDR2 SQIVND (reference sequence). Here the CDR3 reads CASKEGRIYGYTF. The CDR3 DNA reads as TGTGCCAGTAAGGAGGGGAGGATCTATGGCTACACCTTC.

In its sample, this clonotype was seen many times. The genes are TRBV9 and TRBJ1-1; D not resolved. The germline CDR1 and CDR2 sequences are SGDLS and YYNGEE. The ends were cut back, 0 bases at V and 4 bases at J, with 13 bases in the middle. CDR3 length equals 15 residues. CDR3 nucleotide sequence: TGTGCCAGCAGCGTAGCTCCCAAGGGTATCACTGAAGCTTTCTTT. This codes for CASSVAPKGITEAFF.

This clonotype was seen repeatedly, ten times or more. The chain combines TRBV6-4 with TRBJ2-2; D gene uncertain. The ends were cut back, 2 bases at V and 6 bases at J, with 7 bases in the middle. The CDR3 runs to 13 residues. Germline CDR1 reads MRHNA; CDR2 reads SNTAGT. This CDR3 reads CASSDRDPGELFF. As DNA, the CDR3 is TGTGCCAGCAGTGACAGGGATCCCGGGGAGCTGTTTTTT.

J is TRBJ2-2 and V is TRBV7-9, with 8 bases that match TRBD2. The CDR3 loop spans 18 amino acids. V shed 5 bases, J shed 4 bases, and the junction held 15 bases outside the gene matches. Germline V gene data show CDR1 as SEHNR and CDR2 as FQNEAQ (reference sequence). CDR3: CASSPLLHGRGGTGELFF. Written as DNA, the CDR3 is TGTGCCAGCAGCCCCTTACTCCATGGACGGGGGGGCACCGGGGAGCTGTTTTTT.

This clonotype has a count of ten or more. The CDR3 DNA is TGTGCCAGCAGCTTACGGCGGGGGGTTGAACATGAGCAGTTCTTC. Protein sequence: CASSLRRGVEHEQFF. The J gene is TRBJ2-1, the V gene TRBV7-2; 8 bases are a match to TRBD2. V dropped 2 bases and J dropped 8; count of bases not matched to a gene: 8. CDR1 and CDR2 (germline): SGHTA, FQGNSA. CDR3 length: 15 residues.

This clonotype was detected many times. The chain has TRBV6-2 or TRBV6-3 and TRBJ1-4; D remains unclear. V was cut by 2 bases and J by 6 bases, with 13 bases left in between. CDR1 MNHEY and CDR2 SVGEGT come from the germline V gene. This CDR3 has 15 residues. CDR3 residues: CASSYGPAPYEKLFF. CDR3 DNA: TGTGCCAGCAGTTACGGGCCAGCCCCGTATGAAAAACTGTTTTTT.

In its sample, this clonotype was seen many times. CDR3 in amino acids: CASSYPPEVTDTQYF. CDR3 coding DNA: TGTGCCAGCAGTTACCCCCCGGAGGTCACAGATACGCAGTATTTT. J is TRBJ2-3 and V is TRBV6-2 or TRBV6-3, with D possibly being TRBD2 (5 bases). The CDR3 has 15 amino acids. Germline CDR1 MNHEY, CDR2 SVGEGT. V lost 2 bases and J lost 2, with 11 bases in between.

This clonotype has at least ten counts. This rearrangement joins TRBV7-2 to TRBJ1-5, with D perhaps TRBD1 (5 bases). This CDR3 is 12 amino acids long. V dropped 6 bases and J dropped 6 bases, with 9 bases sitting between them. Germline values: CDR1 SGHTA, CDR2 FQGNSA. The CDR3 coding sequence is TGTGCCAGCAGTTCAGGGAGTCAGCCCCAGCATTTT. Encoded protein: CASSSGSQPQHF.

The V and J genes are TRBV6-1 and TRBJ2-6; no clear D. The germline CDR1 and CDR2 sequences are MNHNS and SASEGT. The CDR3 is made up of 15 amino acids. With 4 bases removed from V and 4 bases from J, the gap between germline ends came to 11 bases. The DNA of the CDR3 is TGTGCCAGCAGTGGGATACCGACCGGGGCCAACGTCCTGACTTTC. The encoded protein is CASSGIPTGANVLTF.

This clonotype was counted many times. CDR3 nucleotide sequence: TGCAGCGTTTTGCCCGACAGGCGACCTCTTGGTGAGCAGTTCTTC. This gives the protein CSVLPDRRPLGEQFF. The chain combines TRBV29-1 with TRBJ2-1, with D tentatively TRBD1 (6 bases). This CDR3 spans 15 amino acids. CDR1 and CDR2 (germline): SQVTM, ANQGSEA. V was clipped by 5 bases and J by 9 bases, with 23 bases between them.

This clonotype was seen repeatedly, ten times or more. This chain links TRBV2 with TRBJ1-3; 9 bases agree with TRBD1. The germline gives CDR1 SNHLY, CDR2 FYNNEI. The CDR3 is made up of 14 amino acids. The V segment lost 6 bases and the J segment 6 bases; nucleotides outside the gene matches: 6. CDR3 DNA: TGTGCCAGCAGCAGGGGACAGGGTGAAAACACCATATATTTT. Translated: CASSRGQGENTIYF.

This clonotype was recorded at least ten times. The rearrangement uses TRBV7-2 and TRBJ1-2; no firm D call. The V gene's germline CDR1 is SGHTA and CDR2 FQGNSA. The CDR3 runs to 15 residues. The V end lost 5 bases, the J end lost 7 bases, and 20 bases lay between the germline ends. The CDR3 nucleotides read TGTGCCAGCAGCGGGGATTACCCGGGTCCCGGTGGCTACACCTTC. Its translation: CASSGDYPGPGGYTF. Based on the CDR3 plus reference TRBV7-2 and TRBJ1-2, the full variable domain is GAGVSQSPSNKVTEKGKDVELRCDPISGHTALYWYRQSLGQGLEFLIYFQGNSAPDKSGLPSDRFSAERTGGSVSTLTIQRTQQEDSAVYLCASSGDYPGPGGYTFGSGTRLTVV.

This clonotype came up many times. The chain links TRBV7-8 to TRBJ2-1; 8 nucleotides align to TRBD2. Germline V gene sequence: CDR1 SGHVS, CDR2 FQNEAQ. There are 15 residues in the CDR3. V shed 4 bases, J shed 3 bases, and the junction held 5 bases outside the gene matches. This CDR3 is CASSSLAGSYNEQFF. CDR3 nucleotides: TGTGCCAGCAGCTCCTTAGCGGGGAGCTACAATGAGCAGTTCTTC.

This clonotype occurred a few times. The chain carries TRBV28 and TRBJ1-4; perhaps TRBD1 as D (5 bases). Between the trimmed V and J ends, which lost 3 bases and 8 bases, there was a span of 10 bases. In germline, CDR1 is MDHEN, CDR2 SYDVKM. The CDR3 contains 13 residues. CDR3 region: CASSFGTREKLFF. Here the CDR3 DNA reads TGTGCCAGCAGTTTTGGGACGAGGGAAAAACTGTTTTTT.

This clonotype was detected only a few times. This rearrangement joins TRBV11-2 to TRBJ2-3; 7 bases fit TRBD2. There are 17 residues in the CDR3. After removal of 1 base from V and 2 bases from J, the junction contained 9 bases not matched to a gene. The V gene's germline CDR1 is SGHAT and CDR2 FQNNGV. CDR3 nucleotide sequence: TGTGCCAGCAGCTTAGGGGGCGTGCGGGGGTACACAGATACGCAGTATTTT. Amino acids: CASSLGGVRGYTDTQYF.

This clonotype was detected many times. This CDR3 is CSALPEADPEAFF. DNA for the CDR3: TGCAGTGCTCTCCCGGAAGCTGATCCTGAAGCTTTCTTT. V and J are TRBV20-1 and TRBJ1-1; D call uncertain. The germline gives CDR1 DFQATT, CDR2 SNEGSKA (reference sequence). The CDR3 length is 13 residues. V was cut by 5 bases and J by 6 bases, with 16 bases left in between.

Many counts were recorded for this clonotype. The rearrangement joins TRBV13 to TRBJ1-2; TRBD1 might be the D (5 bases). The CDR3 loop spans 13 amino acids. The V end lost 5 bases, the J end lost 2 bases, and 9 bases lay between the germline ends. CDR1 is PRHDT and CDR2 is FYEKMQ in the germline V gene (reference sequence). In DNA form, the CDR3 reads TGTGCCAGCAGCCAGGGCCGGAACTATGGCTACACCTTC. Its translation: CASSQGRNYGYTF. The complete variable domain, with remaining parts taken from reference TRBV13 and TRBJ1-2, reads AAGVIQSPRHLIKEKRETATLKCYPIPRHDTVYWYQQGPGQDPQFLISFYEKMQSDKGSIPDRFSAQQFSDYHSELNMSSLELGDSALYFCASSQGRNYGYTFGSGTRLTVV.

In this sample, this clonotype turned up many times. The chain couples TRBV7-2 to TRBJ2-1, with 13 bases aligning to TRBD2. This CDR3 is 16 amino acids long. V lost 5 bases to trimming and J lost 3 bases; unmatched junction nucleotides: 4. The germline gives CDR1 SGHTA, CDR2 FQGNSA. This CDR3 is CASSPWTSGGYNEQFF. In DNA form, the CDR3 reads TGTGCCAGCAGCCCCTGGACTAGCGGGGGCTACAATGAGCAGTTCTTC.

This clonotype was detected ten times or more. The chain links TRBV6-2 or TRBV6-3 to TRBJ2-3; D is uncertain. CDR1 is MNHEY, CDR2 SVGEGT, per germline. V gave up 5 bases and J gave up 4 bases, with 10 bases separating them. The CDR3 covers 13 residues. CDR3 sequence reads: CASSGEVSDTQYF. CDR3 in DNA: TGTGCCAGCAGTGGTGAAGTCTCAGATACGCAGTATTTT.

This clonotype appeared many times. V gene TRBV20-1 combines with J gene TRBJ2-5, with TRBD2 identical over 9 bases. The V gene's germline CDR1 is DFQATT and CDR2 SNEGSKA (reference sequence). V lost 3 bases, J lost 2 bases, and 7 bases stayed unmatched. CDR3 size: 15 residues. The CDR3 DNA reads TGCAGTGCTAGCTCTGTTAGCGGGGGACAAGAGACCCAGTACTTC. This translates into CSASSVSGGQETQYF.

This clonotype was counted many times. This chain uses TRBV4-1 with TRBJ2-7; 9 bases are a match to TRBD2. After removal of 0 bases from V and 2 bases from J, the junction contained 8 bases not matched to a gene. The germline V gene encodes CDR1 MGHRA and CDR2 YSYEKL. This CDR3 has 17 residues. CDR3 bases: TGCGCCAGCAGCCAAGATGGGACTGGCGGGGGGGCCTACGAGCAGTACTTC. This translates into CASSQDGTGGGAYEQYF.